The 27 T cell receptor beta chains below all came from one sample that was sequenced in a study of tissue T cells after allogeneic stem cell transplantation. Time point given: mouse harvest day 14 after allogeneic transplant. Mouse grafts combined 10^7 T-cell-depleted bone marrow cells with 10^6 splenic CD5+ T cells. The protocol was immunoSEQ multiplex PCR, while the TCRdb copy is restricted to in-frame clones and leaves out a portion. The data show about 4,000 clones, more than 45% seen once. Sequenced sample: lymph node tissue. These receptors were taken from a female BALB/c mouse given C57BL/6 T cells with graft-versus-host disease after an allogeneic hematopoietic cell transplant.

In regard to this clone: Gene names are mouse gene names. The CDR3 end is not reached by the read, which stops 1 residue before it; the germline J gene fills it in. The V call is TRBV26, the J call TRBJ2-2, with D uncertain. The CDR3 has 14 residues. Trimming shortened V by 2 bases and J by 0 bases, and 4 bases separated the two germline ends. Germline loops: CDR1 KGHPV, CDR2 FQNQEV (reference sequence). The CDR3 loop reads CASSLGPNTGQLYF. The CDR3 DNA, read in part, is TGTGCCAGCAGTCTGGGGCCAAACACCGGGCAGCTCTAC.

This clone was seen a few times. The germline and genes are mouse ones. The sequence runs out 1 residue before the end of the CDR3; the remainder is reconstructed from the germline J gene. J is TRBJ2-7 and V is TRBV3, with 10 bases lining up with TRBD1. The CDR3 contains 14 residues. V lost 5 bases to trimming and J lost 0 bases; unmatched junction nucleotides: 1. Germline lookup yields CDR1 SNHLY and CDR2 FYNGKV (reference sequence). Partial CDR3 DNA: TGTGCCAGCAGCCGGGACAGGGGCTCCTATGAACAGTAC. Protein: CASSRDRGSYEQY. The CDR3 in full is CASSRDRGSYEQYF.

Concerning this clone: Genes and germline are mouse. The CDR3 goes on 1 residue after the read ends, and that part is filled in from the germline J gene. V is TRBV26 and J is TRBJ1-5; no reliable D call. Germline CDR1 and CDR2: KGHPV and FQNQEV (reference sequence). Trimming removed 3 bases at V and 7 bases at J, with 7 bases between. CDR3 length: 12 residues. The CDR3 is CASSLWQQAPLF. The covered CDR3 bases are TGTGCCAGCAGTCTTTGGCAACAGGCTCCGCTT.

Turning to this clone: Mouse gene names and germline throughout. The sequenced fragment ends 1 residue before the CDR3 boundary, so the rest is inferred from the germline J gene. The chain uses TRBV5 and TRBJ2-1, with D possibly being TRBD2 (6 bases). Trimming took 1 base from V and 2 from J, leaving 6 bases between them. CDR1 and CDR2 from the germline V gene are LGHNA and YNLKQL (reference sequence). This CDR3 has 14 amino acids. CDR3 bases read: TGTGCCAGCAGCCAAGGGGGGGACTATGCTGAGCAGTTC. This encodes CASSQGGDYAEQF. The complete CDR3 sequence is CASSQGGDYAEQFF.

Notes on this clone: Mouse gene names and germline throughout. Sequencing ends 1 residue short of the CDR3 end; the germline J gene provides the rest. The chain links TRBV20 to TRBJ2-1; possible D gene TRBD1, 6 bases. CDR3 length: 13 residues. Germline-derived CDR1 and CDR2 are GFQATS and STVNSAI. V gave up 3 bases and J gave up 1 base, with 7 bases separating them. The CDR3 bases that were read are TGTGGTGCTAGAAGGGGGAACTATGCTGAGCAGTTC. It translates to CGARRGNYAEQF. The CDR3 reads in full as CGARRGNYAEQFF.

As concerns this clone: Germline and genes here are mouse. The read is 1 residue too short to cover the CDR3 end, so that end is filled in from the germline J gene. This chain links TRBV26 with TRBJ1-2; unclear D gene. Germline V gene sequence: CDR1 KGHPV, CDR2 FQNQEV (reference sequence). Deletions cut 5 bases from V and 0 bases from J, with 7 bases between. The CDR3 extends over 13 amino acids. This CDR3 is CASSLHANSDYTF. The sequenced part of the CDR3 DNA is TGTGCCAGCAGTTTACATGCAAACTCCGACTACACC. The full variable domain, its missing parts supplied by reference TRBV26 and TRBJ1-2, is NSKVIQTPRYLVKGQGQKAKMRCIPEKGHPVVFWYQQNKNNEFKFLINFQNQEVLQQIDMTEKRFSAECPSNSPCSLEIQSSEAGDSALYLCASSLHANSDYTFGSGTRLLVI.

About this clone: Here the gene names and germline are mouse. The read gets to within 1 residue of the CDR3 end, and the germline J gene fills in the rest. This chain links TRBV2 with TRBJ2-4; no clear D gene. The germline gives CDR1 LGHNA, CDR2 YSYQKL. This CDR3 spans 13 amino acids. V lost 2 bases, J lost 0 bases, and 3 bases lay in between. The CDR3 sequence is CASSQHSQNTLYF. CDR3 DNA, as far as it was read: TGTGCCAGCAGCCAACACAGTCAAAACACCTTGTAC. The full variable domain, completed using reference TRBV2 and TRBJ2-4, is DPKIIQKPKYLVAVTGSEKILICEQYLGHNAMYWYRQSAKKPLEFMFSYSYQKLMDNQTASSRFQPQSSKKNHLDLQITALKPDDSATYFCASSQHSQNTLYFGAGTRLSVL.

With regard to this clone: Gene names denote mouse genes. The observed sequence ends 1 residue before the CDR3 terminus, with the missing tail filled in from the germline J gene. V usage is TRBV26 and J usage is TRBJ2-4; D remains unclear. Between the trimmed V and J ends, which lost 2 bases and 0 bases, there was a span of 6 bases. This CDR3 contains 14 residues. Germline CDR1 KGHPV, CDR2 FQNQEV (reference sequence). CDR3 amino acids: CASSLPTSQNTLYF. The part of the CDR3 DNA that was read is TGTGCCAGCAGTCTGCCAACTAGTCAAAACACCTTGTAC. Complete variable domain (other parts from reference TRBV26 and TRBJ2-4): NSKVIQTPRYLVKGQGQKAKMRCIPEKGHPVVFWYQQNKNNEFKFLINFQNQEVLQQIDMTEKRFSAECPSNSPCSLEIQSSEAGDSALYLCASSLPTSQNTLYFGAGTRLSVL.

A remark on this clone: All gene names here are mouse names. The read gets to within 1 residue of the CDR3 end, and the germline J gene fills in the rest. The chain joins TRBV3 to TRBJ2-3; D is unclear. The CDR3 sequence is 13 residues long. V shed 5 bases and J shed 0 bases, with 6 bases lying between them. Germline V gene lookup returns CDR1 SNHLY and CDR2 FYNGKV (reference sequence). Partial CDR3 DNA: TGTGCCAGCAGCCAGACAAGTGCAGAAACGCTGTAT. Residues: CASSQTSAETLY. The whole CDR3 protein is CASSQTSAETLYF.

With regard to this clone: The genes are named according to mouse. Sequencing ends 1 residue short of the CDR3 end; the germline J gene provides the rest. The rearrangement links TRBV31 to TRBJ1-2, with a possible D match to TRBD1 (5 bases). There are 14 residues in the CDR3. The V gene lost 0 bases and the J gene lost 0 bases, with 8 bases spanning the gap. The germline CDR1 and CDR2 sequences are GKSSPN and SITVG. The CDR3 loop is CAWSLQGANSDYTF. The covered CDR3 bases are TGTGCCTGGAGTCTTCAGGGTGCAAACTCCGACTACACC.

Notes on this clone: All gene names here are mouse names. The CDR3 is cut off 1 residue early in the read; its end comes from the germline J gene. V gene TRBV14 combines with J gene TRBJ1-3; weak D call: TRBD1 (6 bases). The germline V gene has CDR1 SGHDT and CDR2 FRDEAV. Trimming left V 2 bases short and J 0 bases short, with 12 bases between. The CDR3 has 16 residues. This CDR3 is CASSFSQGNSGNTLYF. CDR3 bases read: TGTGCCAGCAGTTTTTCCCAGGGGAATTCTGGAAATACGCTCTAT.

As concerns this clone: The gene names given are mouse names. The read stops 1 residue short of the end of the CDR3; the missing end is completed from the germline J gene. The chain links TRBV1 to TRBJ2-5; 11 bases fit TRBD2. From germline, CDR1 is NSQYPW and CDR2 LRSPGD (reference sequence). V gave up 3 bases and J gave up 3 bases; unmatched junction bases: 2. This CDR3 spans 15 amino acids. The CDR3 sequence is CTCSARTGGQDTQYF. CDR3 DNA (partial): TGCACCTGCAGTGCCCGGACTGGGGGGCAAGACACCCAGTAC.

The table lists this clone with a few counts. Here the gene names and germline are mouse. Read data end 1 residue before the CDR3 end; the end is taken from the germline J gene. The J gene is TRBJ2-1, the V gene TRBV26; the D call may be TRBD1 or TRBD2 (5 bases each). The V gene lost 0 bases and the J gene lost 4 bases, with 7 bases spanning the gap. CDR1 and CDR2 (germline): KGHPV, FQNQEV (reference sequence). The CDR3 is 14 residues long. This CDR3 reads CASSLSGGYAEQFF. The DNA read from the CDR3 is TGTGCCAGCAGTCTGTCCGGGGGATATGCTGAGCAGTTC.

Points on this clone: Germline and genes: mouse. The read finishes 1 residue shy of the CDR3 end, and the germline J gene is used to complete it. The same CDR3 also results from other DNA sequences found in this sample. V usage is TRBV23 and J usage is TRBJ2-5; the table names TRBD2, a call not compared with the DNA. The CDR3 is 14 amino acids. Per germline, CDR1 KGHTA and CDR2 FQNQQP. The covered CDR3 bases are TGCTCCAGCAGTCAAAGACTGGGCCAAGACACCCAGTAC. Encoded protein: CSSSQRLGQDTQY. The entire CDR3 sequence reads CSSSQRLGQDTQYF.

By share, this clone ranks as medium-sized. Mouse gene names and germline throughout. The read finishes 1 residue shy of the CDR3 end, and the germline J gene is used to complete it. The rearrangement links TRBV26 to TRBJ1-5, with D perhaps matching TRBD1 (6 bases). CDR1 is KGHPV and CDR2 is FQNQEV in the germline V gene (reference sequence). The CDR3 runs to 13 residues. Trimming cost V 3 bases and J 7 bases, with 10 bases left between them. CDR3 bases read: TGTGCCAGCAGTCTTGACAGGCGTCAGGCTCCGCTT. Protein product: CASSLDRRQAPL. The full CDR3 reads CASSLDRRQAPLF.

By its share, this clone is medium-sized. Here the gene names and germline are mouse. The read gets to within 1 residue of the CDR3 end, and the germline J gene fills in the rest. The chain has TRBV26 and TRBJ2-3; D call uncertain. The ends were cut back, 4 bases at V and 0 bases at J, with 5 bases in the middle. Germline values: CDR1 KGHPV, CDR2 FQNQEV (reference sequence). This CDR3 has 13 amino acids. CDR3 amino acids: CASSPYSAETLYF. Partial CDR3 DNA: TGTGCCAGCAGTCCGTATAGTGCAGAAACGCTGTAT.

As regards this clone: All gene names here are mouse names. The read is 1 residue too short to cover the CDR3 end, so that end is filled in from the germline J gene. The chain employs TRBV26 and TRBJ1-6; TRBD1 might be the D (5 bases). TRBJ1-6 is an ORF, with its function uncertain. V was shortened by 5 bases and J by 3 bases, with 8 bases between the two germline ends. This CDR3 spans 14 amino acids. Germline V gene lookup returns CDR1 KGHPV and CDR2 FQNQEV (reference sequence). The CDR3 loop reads CASSTGFYNSPLYF. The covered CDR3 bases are TGTGCCAGCAGTACAGGATTCTATAATTCGCCCCTCTAC.

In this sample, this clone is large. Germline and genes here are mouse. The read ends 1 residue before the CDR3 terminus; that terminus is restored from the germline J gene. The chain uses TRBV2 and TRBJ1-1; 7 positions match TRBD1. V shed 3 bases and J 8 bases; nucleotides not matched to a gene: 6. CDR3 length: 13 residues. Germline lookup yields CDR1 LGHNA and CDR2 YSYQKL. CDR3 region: CASSQPDRAEVFF. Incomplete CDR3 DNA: TGTGCCAGCAGCCAGCCTGACAGGGCGGAAGTCTTC.

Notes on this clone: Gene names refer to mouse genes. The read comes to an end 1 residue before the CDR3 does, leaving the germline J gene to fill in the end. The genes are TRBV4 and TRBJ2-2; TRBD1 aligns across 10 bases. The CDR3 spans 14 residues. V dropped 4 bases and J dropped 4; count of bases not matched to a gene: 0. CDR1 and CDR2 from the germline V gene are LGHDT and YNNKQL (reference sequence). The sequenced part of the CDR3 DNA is TGTGCCAGCAGCTGGACAGGGGGCACCGGGCAGCTCTAC. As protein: CASSWTGGTGQLY. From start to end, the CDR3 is CASSWTGGTGQLYF.

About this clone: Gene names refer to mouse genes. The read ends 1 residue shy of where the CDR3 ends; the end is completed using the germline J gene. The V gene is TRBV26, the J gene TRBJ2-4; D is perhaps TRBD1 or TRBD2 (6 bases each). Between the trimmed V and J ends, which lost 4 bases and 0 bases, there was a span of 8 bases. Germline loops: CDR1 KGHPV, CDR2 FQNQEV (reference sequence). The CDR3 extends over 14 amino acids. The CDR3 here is CASSRGRSQNTLYF. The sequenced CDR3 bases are TGTGCCAGCAGTCGGGGGCGAAGTCAAAACACCTTGTAC.

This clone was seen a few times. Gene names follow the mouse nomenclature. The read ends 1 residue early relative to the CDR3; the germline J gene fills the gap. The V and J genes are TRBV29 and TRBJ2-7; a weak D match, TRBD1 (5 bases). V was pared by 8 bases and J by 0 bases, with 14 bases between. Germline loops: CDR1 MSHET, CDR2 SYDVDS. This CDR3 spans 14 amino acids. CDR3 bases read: TGTGCTAGCGCCCCCCCAGGGAGCTCCTATGAACAGTAC. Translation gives CASAPPGSSYEQY. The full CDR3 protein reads CASAPPGSSYEQYF.

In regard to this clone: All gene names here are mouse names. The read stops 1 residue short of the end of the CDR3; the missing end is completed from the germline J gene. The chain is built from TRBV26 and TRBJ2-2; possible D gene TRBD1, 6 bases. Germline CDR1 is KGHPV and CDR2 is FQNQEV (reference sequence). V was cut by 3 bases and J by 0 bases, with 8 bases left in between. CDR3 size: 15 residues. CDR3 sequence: CASSLRGANTGQLYF. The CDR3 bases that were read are TGTGCCAGCAGTCTCAGGGGTGCAAACACCGGGCAGCTCTAC.

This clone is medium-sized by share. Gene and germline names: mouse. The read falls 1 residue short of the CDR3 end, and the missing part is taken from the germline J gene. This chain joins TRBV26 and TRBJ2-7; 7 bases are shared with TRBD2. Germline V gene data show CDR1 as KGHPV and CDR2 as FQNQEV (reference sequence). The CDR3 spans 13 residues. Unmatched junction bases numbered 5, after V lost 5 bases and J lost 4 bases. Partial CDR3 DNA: TGTGCCAGCAGTTCCGACTGGGTTTATGAACAGTAC. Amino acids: CASSSDWVYEQY. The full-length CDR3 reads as CASSSDWVYEQYF.

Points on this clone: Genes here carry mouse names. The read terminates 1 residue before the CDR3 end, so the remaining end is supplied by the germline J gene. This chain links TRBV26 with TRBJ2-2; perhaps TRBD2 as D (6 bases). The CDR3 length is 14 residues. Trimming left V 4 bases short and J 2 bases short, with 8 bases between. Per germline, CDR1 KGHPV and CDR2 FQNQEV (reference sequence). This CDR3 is CASSRTENTGQLYF. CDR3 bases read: TGTGCCAGCAGTCGGACTGAGAACACCGGGCAGCTCTAC.

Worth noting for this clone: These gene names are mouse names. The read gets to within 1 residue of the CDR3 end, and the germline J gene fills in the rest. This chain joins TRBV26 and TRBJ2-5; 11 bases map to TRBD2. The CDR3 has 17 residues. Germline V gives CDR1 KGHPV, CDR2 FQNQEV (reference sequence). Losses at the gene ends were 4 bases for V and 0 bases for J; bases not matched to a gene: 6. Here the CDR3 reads CASSPWDWGLNQDTQYF. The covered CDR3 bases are TGTGCCAGCAGTCCGTGGGACTGGGGGCTTAACCAAGACACCCAGTAC.

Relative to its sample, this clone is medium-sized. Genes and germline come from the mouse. This chain's CDR3 is CASSLGTGGSDYTF. The DNA read from the CDR3 is TGTGCCAGCTCTCTCGGGACAGGGGGCTCCGACTACACC. J is TRBJ1-2 and V is TRBV12-2, with 11 nucleotides matching TRBD1. Read data end 1 residue before the CDR3 end; the end is taken from the germline J gene. Germline V gene data show CDR1 as SGHLS and CDR2 as HYDKME. V trimming: 0 bases; J trimming: 4 bases; junction bases outside the gene matches: 0. CDR3 length: 14 amino acids.

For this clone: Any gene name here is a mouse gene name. CDR3 DNA (partial): TGTGCCAGCAGTTTAGGGGGGGACTCCGACTACACC. Translating gives CASSLGGDSDYT. The CDR3 reads in full as CASSLGGDSDYTF. The chain has TRBV15 and TRBJ1-2; possible D gene TRBD1, 5 bases. Coverage ceases 1 residue before the CDR3 finishes, and the germline J gene fills in the end. Trimming cost V 1 base and J 3 bases, with 6 bases left between them. Germline lookup yields CDR1 SGHND and CDR2 FRSKSL. CDR3 length: 13 residues.